Described below is a single T cell receptor (beta chain) sequence and its context. This specimen belongs to a study of human T cells and chemical hapten exposure. Study-level information: A mostly female patient group had alopecia areata, totalis or universalis. Mainly, slight library volume differences in the pool made TCR yields vary.

Germline CDR1 and CDR2: SGHTA and FQGNSA. V was cut by 8 bases and J by 7 bases, with 12 bases left in between. The CDR3 totals 13 residues. As to time point: patch test 3, about 24 weeks after DPC sensitization. The treatment is: therapeutic diphenylcyclopropenone sensitization with weekly scalp DPC. TCRdb processed the RACE reads anew with MiXCR; each CDR3 protein has one entry. Found here are around 150,000 distinct CDR3 sequences, roughly 25% of them singletons; the top ten hold roughly 2.2%. The sample consisted of whole blood, taken in connection with sensitization to the hapten diphenylcyclopropenone (DPC). The chain couples TRBV7-2 to TRBJ1-6, with unresolved D. The TCR originated in a woman under 30 with alopecia areata. Some clones in this sample may be carry-over from other donors' samples. CDR3 nucleotide sequence: TGTGCCAGCGGCCCTGTGGAGAATTCACCCCTCCACTTT. Residues: CASGPVENSPLHF.